This T cell receptor beta chain was observed in a study of blood T cells in healthy people across ages. The authors ran a second PCR of about 6 to 11 cycles using a sample-barcoded 5' primer and a J-beta primer mix. TCRdb ran MiXCR on the 5' RACE reads and lists one entry per CDR3 protein. The table has about 640,000 distinct CDR3 sequences, about 30% seen once. CDR3 length: 15 residues. Germline V gene sequence: CDR1 MNHEY, CDR2 SMNVEV (reference sequence). V gave up 0 bases and J gave up 4 bases, with 13 bases separating them. Comment on this clonotype: Its antigen remains unidentified.

Donor samples were obtained from healthy Caucasian individuals from Russia, aged about 6 to 90. The study, taken as a whole, reports: Naive and antigen-experienced cells were not separated, limiting conclusive comparison.

This receptor was obtained from a woman older than 75 in good health. This chain joins TRBV27 and TRBJ2-7; weak D call: TRBD2 (5 bases). Sequencing used blood. This CDR3 is CASSLSSGIKYEQYF. In DNA form, the CDR3 reads TGTGCCAGCAGTTTATCGTCGGGGATTAAGTACGAGCAGTACTTC.